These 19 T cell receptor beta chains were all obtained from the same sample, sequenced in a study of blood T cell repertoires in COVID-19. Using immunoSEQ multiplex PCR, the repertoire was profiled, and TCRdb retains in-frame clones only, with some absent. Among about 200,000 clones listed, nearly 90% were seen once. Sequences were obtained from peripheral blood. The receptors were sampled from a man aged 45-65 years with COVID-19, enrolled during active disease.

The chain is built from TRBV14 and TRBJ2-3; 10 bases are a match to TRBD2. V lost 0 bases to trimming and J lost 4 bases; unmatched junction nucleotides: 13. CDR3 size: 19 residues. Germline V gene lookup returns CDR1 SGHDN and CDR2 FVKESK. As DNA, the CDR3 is TGTGCCAGCAGCCAAGAAAGGCTAGCGGGGGCGTACTTGCCAGATACGCAGTATTTT. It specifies CASSQERLAGAYLPDTQYF.

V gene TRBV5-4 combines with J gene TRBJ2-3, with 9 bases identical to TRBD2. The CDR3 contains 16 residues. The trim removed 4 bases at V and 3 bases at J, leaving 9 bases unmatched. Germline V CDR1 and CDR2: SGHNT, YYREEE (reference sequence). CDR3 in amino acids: CASSERISGGTDTQYF. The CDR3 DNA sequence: TGTGCCAGCAGCGAACGAATAAGCGGGGGGACAGATACGCAGTATTTT.

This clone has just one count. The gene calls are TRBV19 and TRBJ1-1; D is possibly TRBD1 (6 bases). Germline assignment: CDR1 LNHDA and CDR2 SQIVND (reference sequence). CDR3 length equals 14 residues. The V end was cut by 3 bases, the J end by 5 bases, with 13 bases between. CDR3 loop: CASSISGARTEAFF. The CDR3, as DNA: TGTGCCAGTAGTATTTCAGGGGCGCGTACTGAAGCTTTCTTT.

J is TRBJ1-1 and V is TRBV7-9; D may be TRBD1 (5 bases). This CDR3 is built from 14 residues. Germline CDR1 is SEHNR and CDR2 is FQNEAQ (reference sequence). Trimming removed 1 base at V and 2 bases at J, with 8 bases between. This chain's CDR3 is CASSLVTDNTEAFF. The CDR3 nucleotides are TGTGCCAGCAGCTTAGTGACAGACAACACTGAAGCTTTCTTT.

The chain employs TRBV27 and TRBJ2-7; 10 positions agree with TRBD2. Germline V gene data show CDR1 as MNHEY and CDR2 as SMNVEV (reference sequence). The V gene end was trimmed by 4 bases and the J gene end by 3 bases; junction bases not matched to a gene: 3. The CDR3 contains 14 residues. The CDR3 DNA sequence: TGTGCCAGCAGTTCGGCTAGCGGGGGCTACGAGCAGTACTTC. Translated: CASSSASGGYEQYF.

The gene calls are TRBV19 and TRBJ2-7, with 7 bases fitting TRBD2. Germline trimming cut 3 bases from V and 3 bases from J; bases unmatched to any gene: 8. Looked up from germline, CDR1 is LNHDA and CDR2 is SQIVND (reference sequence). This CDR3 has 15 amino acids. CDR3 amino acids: CASSMSGGGSYEQYF. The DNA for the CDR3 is TGTGCCAGTAGTATGTCGGGCGGCGGGAGCTACGAGCAGTACTTC.

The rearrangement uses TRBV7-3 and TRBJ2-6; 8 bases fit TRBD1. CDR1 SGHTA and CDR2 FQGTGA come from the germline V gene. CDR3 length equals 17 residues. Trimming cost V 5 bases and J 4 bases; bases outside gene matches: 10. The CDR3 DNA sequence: TGTGCCAGCAGCAACCCACAGGGGGTTATGGGGGCCAACGTCCTGACTTTC. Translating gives CASSNPQGVMGANVLTF. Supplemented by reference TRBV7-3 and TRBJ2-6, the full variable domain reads GAGVSQTPSNKVTEKGKYVELRCDPISGHTALYWYRQSLGQGPEFLIYFQGTGAADDSGLPNDRFFAVRPEGSVSTLKIQRTERGDSAVYLCASSNPQGVMGANVLTFGAGSRLTVL.

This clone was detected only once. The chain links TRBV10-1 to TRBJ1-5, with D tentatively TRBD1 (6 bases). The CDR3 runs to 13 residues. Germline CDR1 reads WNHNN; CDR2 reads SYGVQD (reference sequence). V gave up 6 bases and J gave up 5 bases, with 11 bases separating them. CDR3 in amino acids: CASSRGVDQPQHF. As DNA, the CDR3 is TGCGCCAGCAGCAGGGGAGTAGATCAGCCCCAGCATTTT.

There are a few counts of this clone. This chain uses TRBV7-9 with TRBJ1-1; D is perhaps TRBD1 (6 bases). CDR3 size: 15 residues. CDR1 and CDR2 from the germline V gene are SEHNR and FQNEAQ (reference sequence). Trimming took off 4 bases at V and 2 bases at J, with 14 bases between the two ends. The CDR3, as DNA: TGTGCCAGCAGCTCCACAGGGATGACAAACACTGAAGCTTTCTTT. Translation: CASSSTGMTNTEAFF.

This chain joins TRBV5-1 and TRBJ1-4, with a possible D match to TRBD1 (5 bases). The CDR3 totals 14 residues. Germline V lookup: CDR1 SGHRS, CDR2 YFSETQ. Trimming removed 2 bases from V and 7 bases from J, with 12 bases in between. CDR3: CASSFQGRGEKLFF. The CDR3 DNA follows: TGCGCCAGCAGCTTCCAGGGTAGGGGTGAAAAACTGTTTTTT.

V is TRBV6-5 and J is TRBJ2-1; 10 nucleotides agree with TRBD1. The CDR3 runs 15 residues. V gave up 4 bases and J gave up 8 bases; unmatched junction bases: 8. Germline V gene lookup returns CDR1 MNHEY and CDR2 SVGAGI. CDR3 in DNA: TGTGCCAGCAGTTCAGGACAGGGGGTCCGACATGAGCAGTTCTTC. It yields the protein CASSSGQGVRHEQFF.

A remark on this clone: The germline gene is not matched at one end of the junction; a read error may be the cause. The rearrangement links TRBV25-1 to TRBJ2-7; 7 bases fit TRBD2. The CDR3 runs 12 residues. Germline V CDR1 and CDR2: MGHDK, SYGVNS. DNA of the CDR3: TGCCGATCCGGGACTACCTTATCCGAGCAGTACTTC. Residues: CRSGTTLSEQYF.

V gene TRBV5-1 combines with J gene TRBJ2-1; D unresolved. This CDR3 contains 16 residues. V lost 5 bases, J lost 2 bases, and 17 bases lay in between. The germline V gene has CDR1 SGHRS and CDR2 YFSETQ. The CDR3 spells CASRKSEKLTYNEQFF. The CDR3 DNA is TGCGCCAGCAGAAAGAGCGAAAAACTAACCTACAATGAGCAGTTCTTC.

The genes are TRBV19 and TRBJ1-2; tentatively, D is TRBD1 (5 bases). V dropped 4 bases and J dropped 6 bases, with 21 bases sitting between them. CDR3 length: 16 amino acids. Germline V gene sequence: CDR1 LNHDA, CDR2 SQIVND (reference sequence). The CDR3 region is CASSTRGDSYTDGYTF. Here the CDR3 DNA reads TGTGCCAGTAGTACCCGAGGGGACTCGTATACTGATGGCTACACCTTC.

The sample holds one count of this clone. CDR3 bases: TGCGCCAGCAGCTTGGGGACAGGGTGGAACACTGAAGCTTTCTTT. The encoded protein is CASSLGTGWNTEAFF. The rearrangement links TRBV5-1 to TRBJ1-1; TRBD1 matches at 8 bases. The CDR3 length is 15 residues. Per germline, CDR1 SGHRS and CDR2 YFSETQ. V lost 0 bases and J lost 1; bases outside the gene matches: 2.

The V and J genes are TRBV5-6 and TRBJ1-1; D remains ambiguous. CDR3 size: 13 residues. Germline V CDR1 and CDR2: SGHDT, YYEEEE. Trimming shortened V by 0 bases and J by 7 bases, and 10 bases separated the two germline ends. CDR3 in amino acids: CASSLAVTVEAFF. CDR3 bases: TGTGCCAGCAGCTTGGCTGTAACAGTTGAAGCTTTCTTT.

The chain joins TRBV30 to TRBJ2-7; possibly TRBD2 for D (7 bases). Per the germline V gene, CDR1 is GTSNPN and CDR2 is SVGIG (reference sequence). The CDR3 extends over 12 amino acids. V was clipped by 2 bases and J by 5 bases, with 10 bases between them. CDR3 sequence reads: CAWSRGGHEQYF. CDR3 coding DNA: TGTGCCTGGAGTAGGGGGGGCCACGAGCAGTACTTC. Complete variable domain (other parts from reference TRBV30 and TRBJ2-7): SQTIHQWPATLVQPVGSPLSLECTVEGTSNPNLYWYRQAAGRGLQLLFYSVGIGQISSEVPQNLSASRPQDRQFILSSKKLLLSDSGFYLCAWSRGGHEQYFGPGTRLTVT.

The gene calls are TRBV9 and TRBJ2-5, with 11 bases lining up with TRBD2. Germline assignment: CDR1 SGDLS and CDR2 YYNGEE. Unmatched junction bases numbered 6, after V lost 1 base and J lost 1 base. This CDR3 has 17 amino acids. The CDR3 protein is CASSVLLAGVSQETQYF. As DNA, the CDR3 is TGTGCCAGCAGCGTATTACTAGCGGGAGTATCCCAAGAGACCCAGTACTTC.

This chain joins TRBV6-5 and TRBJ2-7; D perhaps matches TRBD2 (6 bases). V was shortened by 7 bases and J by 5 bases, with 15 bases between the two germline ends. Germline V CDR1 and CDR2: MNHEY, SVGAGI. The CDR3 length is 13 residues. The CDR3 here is CASTYGSVNEQYF. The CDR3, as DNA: TGTGCCAGCACCTACGGGAGTGTGAACGAGCAGTACTTC.